The rows below give T cell receptor beta chains drawn from one sample of a study of beta chain features in type 1 diabetes. Some clones are missing from TCRdb's copy, which holds only in-frame ones; the method was immunoSEQ multiplex PCR. Among 130,000 to 150,000 clones listed, around 50% were seen once. What was sequenced was Tregs from blood. All receptors derive from a man between 18 and 29 years old in good health. Both conserved end residues are part of each CDR3. D genes are given only for firm matches. Clone size appears in some rows only: once, few, many, or a class for an expanded clone.

>TRBJ1-4|TRBD1|once|TRBV13
TGTGCCAGCAGTATCCAGGGGGTTGCTAATGAAAAACTGTTTTTT
CASSIQGVANEKLFF
>TRBJ1-1|TRBD1|NA|TRBV19
TGTGCCAGTAGTACCAACAGGGGGACTGAAGCTTTCTTT
CASSTNRGTEAFF
>TRBJ1-4|NA|few|TRBV7-8
TGTGCCAGCAGCCCGGTAGGGGCAGGAGGGGAAAAACTGTTTTTT
CASSPVGAGGEKLFF
>TRBJ2-3|NA|few|TRBV4-2
TGTGCCAGCAGCCAACTAGGCGGGCCTAGCACAGATACGCAGTATTTT
CASSQLGGPSTDTQYF
>TRBJ2-4|NA|NA|TRBV7-2
TGTGCCAGCAGCTTAGTAGGGAGCGCCAAAAACATTCAGTACTTC
CASSLVGSAKNIQYF
>TRBJ2-5|NA|NA|TRBV30
TGTGCCTGGAGTAAACTAAGGGGTGAGACCCAGTACTTC
CAWSKLRGETQYF
>TRBJ1-1|NA|NA|TRBV14
TGTGCCAGCAGCCAAGATTTCGGAACAGGGTGGGTCACTGAAGCTTTCTTT
CASSQDFGTGWVTEAFF
>TRBJ1-1|NA|NA|TRBV18
TGTGCCAGCTCACCAGATTTGGGCGCTGAAGCTTTCTTT
CASSPDLGAEAFF
>TRBJ2-5|TRBD2|NA|TRBV30
TGTGCCTGGAGTGTACGGGGGGGGCTAAGTGTGGGTGCGCGGGGGAAACAAGAGACCCAGTACTTC
CAWSVRGGLSVGARGKQETQYF
>TRBJ2-2|NA|NA|TRBV7-9
TGTGCCAGCAGCTTAATCCGGGTATACGTCGGGGAGCTGTTTTTT
CASSLIRVYVGELFF
>TRBJ2-3|TRBD2|NA|TRBV5-1
TGCGCCAGCAGCTTGACTAGCGGGGGCACAGATACGCAGTATTTT
CASSLTSGGTDTQYF
>TRBJ2-2|NA|NA|TRBV5-4
TGTGCCAGCAGCTTTGGTCAGGGTAGCACCGGGGAGCTGTTTTTT
CASSFGQGSTGELFF
>TRBJ2-1|TRBD2|NA|TRBV5-5
TGTGCCAGCAGCTTGGGCGGGGGGAATTACAATGAGCAGTTCTTC
CASSLGGGNYNEQFF
>TRBJ2-1|TRBD2|few|TRBV5-4
TGTGCCAGCAGCCGAGGACTAGCGGACAATGAGCAGTTCTTC
CASSRGLADNEQFF